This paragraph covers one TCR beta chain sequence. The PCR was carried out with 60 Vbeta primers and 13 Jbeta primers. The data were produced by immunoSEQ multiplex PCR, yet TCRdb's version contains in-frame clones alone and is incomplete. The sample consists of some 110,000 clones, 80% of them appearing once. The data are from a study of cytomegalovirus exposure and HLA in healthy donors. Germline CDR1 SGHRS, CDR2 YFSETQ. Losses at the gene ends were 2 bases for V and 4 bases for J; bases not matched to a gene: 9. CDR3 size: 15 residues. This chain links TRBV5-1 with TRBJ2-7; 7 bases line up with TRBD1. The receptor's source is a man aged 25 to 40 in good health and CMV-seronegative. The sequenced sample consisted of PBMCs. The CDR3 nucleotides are TGCGCCAGCAGCTTCACAGGGGCGTTCGGGTACGAGCAGTACTTC. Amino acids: CASSFTGAFGYEQYF.